Below, 19 T cell receptor beta chains from the same sample are listed, as sequenced in a study of T cells after yellow fever vaccination. TCRdb fed the 5' RACE reads into MiXCR, producing one record per CDR3 protein. Of some 340,000 distinct CDR3 sequences in the sample, around 10% were seen once. The specimen was CD4+ T cells sorted from PBMCs, collected 45 days after the yellow fever booster vaccination. The origin of the receptors is a man younger than 35 who received the YFV17D yellow fever vaccine.

This clonotype came up a few times. The chain employs TRBV12-3 or TRBV12-4 and TRBJ2-7; 8 bases fit TRBD1. J gave up 2 bases and V 1 base, and 4 bases lay outside the gene matches. The CDR3 runs to 15 residues. The CDR3 loop is CASSLGGQGTYEQYV. CDR3 DNA: TGTGCCAGCAGTTTAGGAGGACAGGGCACCTACGAGCAGTACGTC.

This clonotype was detected a few times. This chain connects TRBV19 to TRBJ1-1, with TRBD1 as a possible D gene (6 bases). CDR1 is LNHDA, CDR2 SQIVND, per germline (reference sequence). Between the trimmed V and J ends, which lost 5 bases and 0 bases, there was a span of 13 bases. The length of the CDR3 is 15 residues. In nucleotides, the CDR3 is TGTGCCAGTAGTCGAGCAGGGGCTTTGAACACTGAAGCTTTCTTT. Protein sequence: CASSRAGALNTEAFF.

This clonotype appeared many times. J is TRBJ2-1 and V is TRBV7-7; 7 bases line up with TRBD2. Trimming cost V 5 bases and J 9 bases; bases outside gene matches: 1. The CDR3 length is 11 residues. Per the germline V gene, CDR1 is SSHAT and CDR2 is FNYEAQ (reference sequence). This CDR3 reads CASSGGGEQFF. CDR3 nucleotide sequence: TGTGCCAGCAGCGGCGGGGGTGAGCAGTTCTTC.

This clonotype has only a few counts. V and J are TRBV3-1 and TRBJ1-4; D is perhaps TRBD1 (5 bases). Germline V gene data show CDR1 as LGHDT and CDR2 as YNNKEL (reference sequence). Deletions cut 4 bases from V and 2 bases from J, with 11 bases between. This CDR3 spans 15 amino acids. The CDR3 DNA is TGTGCCAGCAGCCCCCAGGGTCTCACTAATGAAAAACTGTTTTTT. Translation gives CASSPQGLTNEKLFF. The variable domain in full, with the rest retrieved from reference TRBV3-1 and TRBJ1-4, is DTAVSQTPKYLVTQMGNDKSIKCEQNLGHDTMYWYKQDSKKFLKIMFSYNNKELIINETVPNRFSPKSPDKAHLNLHINSLELGDSAVYFCASSPQGLTNEKLFFGSGTQLSVL.

The V call is TRBV28, the J call TRBJ1-3; 7 bases are shared with TRBD1. V gave up 3 bases and J gave up 0 bases; unmatched junction bases: 11. CDR1 is MDHEN and CDR2 is SYDVKM in the germline V gene. The CDR3 is 18 residues long. The CDR3 DNA follows: TGTGCCAGCAGTTTGGATACAGGGGCCAGGAGCTCTGGAAACACCATATATTTT. Its protein is CASSLDTGARSSGNTIYF.

The CDR3 nucleotides are TGTGCCAGCAGCCAAGGGGAGGCAGTAGACTATGGCTACACCTTC. Translation: CASSQGEAVDYGYTF. The J gene is TRBJ1-2, the V gene TRBV3-1; D is unclear. The CDR3 is 15 amino acids. V was clipped by 1 base and J by 3 bases, with 12 bases between them. Germline lookup yields CDR1 LGHDT and CDR2 YNNKEL (reference sequence).

This chain uses TRBV6-1 with TRBJ2-1, with 8 bases fitting TRBD1. Germline lookup yields CDR1 MNHNS and CDR2 SASEGT. V lost 5 bases to trimming and J lost 7 bases; unmatched junction nucleotides: 13. This CDR3 comprises 16 residues. CDR3 coding DNA: TGTGCCAGCAGTAGCTCAAGGACAGGGTATGAGAATGAGCAGTTCTTC. As protein: CASSSSRTGYENEQFF.

This clonotype has only a few counts. The chain combines TRBV20-1 with TRBJ2-3; TRBD2 aligns across 8 bases. The CDR3 runs to 19 residues. Germline CDR1 reads DFQATT; CDR2 reads SNEGSKA (reference sequence). Trimming cost V 4 bases and J 1 base; bases outside gene matches: 19. The CDR3 DNA reads as TGCAGTGCTACATCCCCCTTCGGGTTTGGAGCGGGGGGCACAGATACGCAGTATTTT. Amino acids: CSATSPFGFGAGGTDTQYF.

This clonotype has more than one count but fewer than ten. This rearrangement joins TRBV5-1 to TRBJ2-3; the D gene is possibly TRBD1 (6 bases). V lost 4 bases and J 5 bases, leaving 17 bases between the germline ends. In germline, CDR1 is SGHRS, CDR2 YFSETQ. The CDR3 extends over 15 amino acids. The CDR3 spells CASSHVGGNQDTQYF. CDR3 bases: TGCGCCAGCAGCCACGTAGGGGGTAATCAAGATACGCAGTATTTT. The complete variable domain, with remaining parts taken from reference TRBV5-1 and TRBJ2-3, reads KAGVTQTPRYLIKTRGQQVTLSCSPISGHRSVSWYQQTPGQGLQFLFEYFSETQRNKGNFPGRFSGRQFSNSRSEMNVSTLELGDSALYLCASSHVGGNQDTQYFGPGTRLTVL.

This clonotype turned up a few times. The CDR3 nucleotides read TGCGCCAGCGGAGGCCGGGGGTTCACCTTC. Translated, it gives CASGGRGFTF. This chain joins TRBV23-1 and TRBJ1-2; the D gene is possibly TRBD1 (5 bases). TRBV23-1 is marked as an open reading frame, function uncertain. This CDR3 is built from 10 residues. Trimming left V 8 bases short and J 13 bases short, with 14 bases between.

The chain is built from TRBV6-2 or TRBV6-3 and TRBJ2-1; 10 nucleotides line up with TRBD1. The junction had 11 bases not matched to a gene; V was cut back by 7 bases and J by 5 bases. The CDR3 consists of 16 residues. Looked up from germline, CDR1 is MNHEY and CDR2 is SVGEGT. The CDR3 region has the DNA TGTGCCAGCACCGAACCCGGGACAGGGGCTAACAATGAGCAGTTCTTC. Translating it yields CASTEPGTGANNEQFF.

This clonotype was found a few times. This chain connects TRBV7-8 to TRBJ2-5; 13 nucleotides line up with TRBD2. The J segment lost 0 bases and the V segment lost 3 bases, leaving 7 bases of the junction unmatched. Germline V gene data show CDR1 as SGHVS and CDR2 as FQNEAQ. The CDR3 contains 18 residues. Here the CDR3 DNA reads TGTGCCAGCAGCTTTGGACTAGCGGGGGCTTCGTACCAAGAGACCCAGTACTTC. Protein product: CASSFGLAGASYQETQYF.

The chain links TRBV25-1 to TRBJ2-5; D is undetermined. The CDR3 contains 13 residues. CDR1 is MGHDK and CDR2 is SYGVNS in the germline V gene. With 7 bases removed from V and 3 bases from J, the gap between germline ends came to 12 bases. The CDR3 sequence is CASTESNEETQYF. DNA for the CDR3: TGTGCCAGCACAGAGTCAAATGAAGAGACCCAGTACTTC.

This clonotype has just a few counts. The V and J genes are TRBV14 and TRBJ2-5, with 7 bases identical to TRBD2. The CDR3 runs 18 residues. V lost 0 bases and J lost 0; bases outside the gene matches: 10. From germline, CDR1 is SGHDN and CDR2 FVKESK. CDR3 amino acids: CASSQDLARGWYQETQYF. CDR3 nucleotides: TGTGCCAGCAGCCAAGATCTCGCGCGGGGGTGGTACCAAGAGACCCAGTACTTC. Drawing the rest from reference TRBV14 and TRBJ2-5, the complete variable domain is EAGVTQFPSHSVIEKGQTVTLRCDPISGHDNLYWYRRVMGKEIKFLLHFVKESKQDESGMPNNRFLAERTGGTYSTLKVQPAELEDSGVYFCASSQDLARGWYQETQYFGPGTRLLVL.

The chain links TRBV20-1 to TRBJ1-5; D may be TRBD1 (6 bases). Deletions cut 4 bases from V and 7 bases from J, with 20 bases between. The CDR3 is made up of 15 amino acids. Germline lookup yields CDR1 DFQATT and CDR2 SNEGSKA (reference sequence). The CDR3 here is CSATPTTGMDQPQHF. CDR3 nucleotides: TGCAGTGCTACCCCAACTACAGGGATGGACCAGCCCCAGCATTTT.

This chain joins TRBV7-2 and TRBJ1-2, with 9 nucleotides matching TRBD1. CDR1 is SGHTA, CDR2 FQGNSA, per germline. There are 15 residues in the CDR3. Trimming cost V 6 bases and J 2 bases; bases outside gene matches: 7. The DNA of the CDR3 is TGTGCCAGCAGGGGGCCGGGACAGGGAAACTATGGCTACACCTTC. This encodes CASRGPGQGNYGYTF.

The chain recombines TRBV10-1 with TRBJ1-6; TRBD1 matches 7 bases. Germline V gene lookup returns CDR1 WNHNN and CDR2 SYGVQD (reference sequence). The V and J ends lost 5 bases and 8 bases, in that order; junction bases with no gene match: 6. The CDR3 runs 14 residues. The CDR3 sequence: CASSQDRLDSPLHF. Here the CDR3 DNA reads TGCGCCAGCAGTCAGGACAGGCTGGATTCACCCCTCCACTTT.

Only a few counts were recorded for this clonotype. The CDR3 region is CASSQPPRRGREETQYF. The DNA of the CDR3 is TGTGCCAGCAGCCAACCCCCGAGGCGGGGGAGGGAAGAGACCCAGTACTTC. V is TRBV4-2 and J is TRBJ2-5, with 7 bases lining up with TRBD2. This CDR3 has 17 amino acids. The germline V gene encodes CDR1 LGHNA and CDR2 YNFKEQ. V shed 2 bases, J shed 3 bases, and the junction held 12 bases outside the gene matches.

As DNA, the CDR3 is TGTGCCAGCGCCCCGGGGGGACCGCTTCGGGAAAAACTGTTTTTT. Its translation: CASAPGGPLREKLFF. This sequence joins TRBV6-5 and TRBJ1-4; weak D call: TRBD1 (5 bases). V lost 8 bases and J lost 8, with 21 bases in between. The CDR3 consists of 15 residues. Germline CDR1 is MNHEY and CDR2 is SVGAGI.